This TCR beta chain comes out of a study of T cell repertoires in cytomegalovirus infection. This clonotype was seen at least ten times. TCRdb analysed the reads with MiXCR anew, one entry per CDR3 protein. The repertoire holds 400,000 or so distinct CDR3 sequences, with 25% to 40% as singletons. The V gene lost 1 base and the J gene lost 1 base, with 7 bases spanning the gap. This CDR3 comprises 14 residues. The sequenced sample was PBMCs. This chain uses TRBV12-3 or TRBV12-4 with TRBJ1-1, with no clear D. The clonotype was recovered from a human donor in good health (CMV status not recorded). Some clones in this sample may be carry-over from other donors' samples. CDR3 loop: CASSLGAANTEAFF. For the CDR3, the DNA is TGTGCCAGCAGTTTAGGGGCGGCGAACACTGAAGCTTTCTTT.